This note documents a single TCR beta chain sequence. As yet, its antigen is unknown. Reverse transcription of about 0.5 to 1 ug RNA was carried out with random hexamers. TCRdb reanalysed the immunoSEQ multiplex PCR reads using MiXCR and keeps one entry per CDR3 protein. Of about 190,000 distinct CDR3 sequences listed, approximately 94% are singletons. The data were taken from a study of CD8 T cells in Susac syndrome. General observations from the study: The CD4+ T cell repertoires in Susac syndrome did not show any clonal expansion.

The CDR3 runs 14 residues. Trimming cost V 5 bases and J 6 bases, with 11 bases left between them. Germline V gives CDR1 PRHDT, CDR2 FYEKMQ (reference sequence). The V gene is TRBV13, the J gene TRBJ1-6; D is uncertain. The source of this sequence is a human donor with Susac syndrome. The sample was CD4+ T cells from PBMCs. The CDR3 protein is CASSPPLVNSPLHF. In DNA form, the CDR3 reads TGTGCCAGCAGCCCGCCGCTGGTTAATTCACCCCTCCACTTT.